This T cell receptor (beta chain) stems from a study of blood T cell repertoires in COVID-19. About the research overall: The United States, Italy and Spain were the sources of the acute and convalescent COVID-19 samples. Sample material is recorded as cDNA or gDNA derived from T cells, B-cell-depleted T cells, or PBMCs.

Original methodology: Estimation of nucleated cell counts was performed using reference gene primer amplification. TCRdb's table, derived via immunoSEQ multiplex PCR, lists solely in-frame clones and lacks some. V, J and clone size reflect that table, while D and trimming were determined from the DNA. The sample gives 100,000 to 150,000 clones, 85% to 90% of which show up once; around 4.2% is in the top ten. The germline CDR1 and CDR2 sequences are MNHEY and SVGAGI. J was trimmed by 3 bases and V by 0 bases; bases with no gene match: 5. The CDR3 spans 15 residues. One Seattle source followed patients from active infection through their disease course.

The specimen sequenced was peripheral blood. The clonotype originates from a man aged 55 to 70 with COVID-19, enrolled during active disease. The V gene is TRBV6-5, the J gene TRBJ2-7; 7 positions agree with TRBD2. CDR3 amino acids: CASSYSRLALYEQYF. The CDR3 region has the DNA TGTGCCAGCAGTTACTCAAGACTAGCTCTCTACGAGCAGTACTTC.